Each of the 21 T cell receptor beta chains below was sequenced from the same sample in a study of long-term antiretroviral therapy in people with HIV. The assay used was immunoSEQ (version v3.0), run at survey level. Here immunoSEQ multiplex PCR was the method, and the copy in TCRdb shows in-frame clones only, minus some. The repertoire holds 20,000 to 30,000 clones, 84% seen once, with about 2.4% in the top ten. This sample comprised unsorted PBMCs, obtained 3 years after starting antiretroviral therapy. All receptors come from a man over 45 with HIV.

The CDR3 spells CASSGGTGENEKLFF. The CDR3 bases are TGTGCCAGCAGCGGGGGGACAGGGGAAAATGAAAAACTGTTTTTT. The rearrangement uses TRBV9 and TRBJ1-4; TRBD1 matches 10 bases. Germline CDR1 and CDR2: SGDLS and YYNGEE. V shed 3 bases, J shed 5 bases, and the junction held 4 bases outside the gene matches. There are 15 residues in the CDR3. The whole variable domain, remainder taken from reference TRBV9 and TRBJ1-4, is DSGVTQTPKHLITATGQRVTLRCSPRSGDLSVYWYQQSLDQGLQFLIQYYNGEERAKGNILERFSAQQFPDLHSELNLSSLELGDSALYFCASSGGTGENEKLFFGSGTQLSVL.

CDR3 nucleotide sequence: TGTGCCAGCAGTGAAGGCAGGGGCTACGTTCAGCAGTACTTC. Its translation is CASSEGRGYVQQYF. V is TRBV6-1 and J is TRBJ2-7; a possible D gene is TRBD1 (6 bases). Germline V lookup: CDR1 MNHNS, CDR2 SASEGT. This CDR3 has 14 amino acids. V was pared by 1 base and J by 8 bases, with 15 bases between.

This chain joins TRBV27 and TRBJ2-5, with D perhaps matching TRBD1 or TRBD2 (5 bases each). Germline values: CDR1 MNHEY, CDR2 SMNVEV (reference sequence). This CDR3 is 15 amino acids long. V lost 6 bases to trimming and J lost 5 bases, with 19 bases between them. Written as DNA, the CDR3 is TGTGCCAGCAGCCCGACGGATCACAGGAGGGAGACCCAGTACTTC. Its protein product is CASSPTDHRRETQYF.

The chain combines TRBV10-3 with TRBJ1-1; tentatively, D is TRBD1 (6 bases). V dropped 3 bases and J dropped 1 base, with 9 bases sitting between them. Germline CDR1 ENHRY, CDR2 SYGVKD. This CDR3 is 14 amino acids long. The CDR3 DNA reads as TGTGCCATCAGTGACCCGGACAGGAACACTGAAGCTTTCTTT. Encoded protein: CAISDPDRNTEAFF.

This rearrangement joins TRBV2 to TRBJ1-2; D may be TRBD1 (5 bases). Trimming removed 9 bases at V and 8 bases at J, with 13 bases between. The CDR3 loop spans 11 amino acids. From germline, CDR1 is SNHLY and CDR2 FYNNEI. The CDR3 DNA reads TGTGCCAGGGGGGAGGGCTTCGGCTACACCTTC. Protein sequence: CARGEGFGYTF.

This chain links TRBV9 with TRBJ2-1; D possibly corresponds to TRBD2 (6 bases). CDR1 is SGDLS, CDR2 YYNGEE, per germline. The CDR3 has 15 residues. V lost 0 bases and J lost 9, with 16 bases in between. The chain's CDR3 is CASSVDVRGLGEQFF. Here the CDR3 DNA reads TGTGCCAGCAGCGTAGATGTGCGGGGTTTGGGTGAGCAGTTCTTC.

The chain combines TRBV6-5 with TRBJ1-4; 9 bases map to TRBD1. The length of the CDR3 is 15 residues. With 6 bases clipped from V and 8 bases from J, the junction kept 10 bases outside the gene matches. Germline-derived CDR1 and CDR2 are MNHEY and SVGAGI. CDR3 in amino acids: CASSYDAGQGEKLFF. In nucleotides, the CDR3 is TGTGCCAGCAGCTACGATGCAGGACAGGGGGAAAAACTGTTTTTT.

The V call is TRBV10-3, the J call TRBJ2-2, with 9 bases fitting TRBD1. CDR3 length equals 14 residues. Looked up from germline, CDR1 is ENHRY and CDR2 is SYGVKD. Germline trimming cut 8 bases from V and 2 bases from J; bases unmatched to any gene: 3. CDR3 nucleotides: TGTGCCATCCGGGACAGGGTAAACACCGGGGAGCTGTTTTTT. As protein: CAIRDRVNTGELFF.

This clone was found once. CDR3 sequence: CASGPGLYNSPLHF. CDR3 bases: TGTGCCAGTGGCCCGGGCCTCTATAATTCACCCCTCCACTTT. V gene TRBV19 combines with J gene TRBJ1-6, with D uncertain. Trimming stripped 8 bases from V and 3 bases from J, with 11 bases between. This CDR3 has 14 amino acids. From germline, CDR1 is LNHDA and CDR2 SQIVND (reference sequence).

This clone was picked up one time. This chain uses TRBV2 with TRBJ2-2, with D tentatively TRBD1 or TRBD2 (5 bases each). The length of the CDR3 is 16 residues. Germline V lookup: CDR1 SNHLY, CDR2 FYNNEI. With 6 bases removed from V and 7 bases from J, the gap between germline ends came to 21 bases. This CDR3 reads CASSPSGLVGDGELFF. The CDR3 bases are TGTGCCAGCAGCCCCAGCGGATTAGTGGGGGACGGGGAGCTGTTTTTT.

The chain combines TRBV7-2 with TRBJ2-2; D might be TRBD1 (5 bases). Looked up from germline, CDR1 is SGHTA and CDR2 is FQGNSA. The CDR3 is 15 residues long. With 1 base removed from V and 7 bases from J, the gap between germline ends came to 13 bases. The CDR3 region is CASSLEYRGVGELFF. CDR3 DNA sequence: TGTGCCAGCAGCTTAGAATATAGGGGCGTCGGGGAGCTGTTTTTT.

This clone has only a few counts. The rearrangement uses TRBV10-3 and TRBJ1-1; D remains unclear. The CDR3 covers 11 residues. Trimming removed 10 bases at V and 0 bases at J, with 6 bases between. CDR1 ENHRY and CDR2 SYGVKD come from the germline V gene. DNA of the CDR3: TGTGCCACCACAGTGAACACTGAAGCTTTCTTT. Translation gives CATTVNTEAFF.

This chain links TRBV5-6 with TRBJ2-7; D gene ambiguous. The V gene's germline CDR1 is SGHDT and CDR2 YYEEEE. Trimming removed 4 bases from V and 2 bases from J, with 4 bases in between. This CDR3 has 11 residues. The DNA for the CDR3 is TGTGCCAGCAGCGGGCCCTACGAGCAGTACTTC. It encodes CASSGPYEQYF.

The chain has TRBV12-5 and TRBJ2-7, with 9 bases aligning to TRBD2. The CDR3 consists of 13 residues. V dropped 7 bases and J dropped 3; count of bases not matched to a gene: 4. Per germline, CDR1 LGHNT and CDR2 FRNRAP. The CDR3 sequence: CASALAGVYEQYF. CDR3 bases: TGTGCTAGTGCATTAGCGGGAGTCTACGAGCAGTACTTC.

This clone showed up just a few times. The chain combines TRBV2 with TRBJ1-2; perhaps TRBD1 as D (5 bases). The V and J ends lost 9 bases and 4 bases respectively, with 9 bases between them. The CDR3 length is 11 residues. The germline CDR1 and CDR2 sequences are SNHLY and FYNNEI. Here the CDR3 DNA reads TGTGCCAGGACAGAAACCTATGGCTACACCTTC. It specifies CARTETYGYTF.

This chain links TRBV28 with TRBJ2-7, with TRBD2 matching over 9 bases. The CDR3 covers 16 residues. Per the germline V gene, CDR1 is MDHEN and CDR2 is SYDVKM. The ends lost 5 bases at V and 5 bases at J; junction bases unmatched: 13. CDR3 nucleotide sequence: TGTGCCAGCAGTCCACCACATAGCGGGAGTTGGGACGAGCAGTACTTC. It codes for CASSPPHSGSWDEQYF.

The chain couples TRBV5-1 to TRBJ2-7; TRBD2 matches 11 bases. After removal of 0 bases from V and 3 bases from J, the junction contained 2 bases not matched to a gene. The length of the CDR3 is 15 residues. Germline V gene data show CDR1 as SGHRS and CDR2 as YFSETQ. The CDR3 spells CASSLGLAGYYEQYF. The CDR3 region has the DNA TGCGCCAGCAGCTTGGGACTAGCGGGATACTACGAGCAGTACTTC.

The chain is built from TRBV7-6 and TRBJ1-5, with D tentatively TRBD1 (6 bases). Trimming shortened V by 5 bases and J by 8 bases, and 16 bases separated the two germline ends. Germline loops: CDR1 SGHVS, CDR2 FNYEAQ. This CDR3 contains 14 residues. This CDR3 reads CASSTGRGEKPQHF. In nucleotides, the CDR3 is TGTGCCAGCAGCACAGGGAGGGGCGAGAAGCCCCAGCATTTT.

CDR3 region: CASSPSGGAFNEQFF. Here the CDR3 DNA reads TGTGCCAGCTCACCGAGCGGGGGGGCGTTCAATGAGCAGTTCTTC. The gene calls are TRBV18 and TRBJ2-1; 10 bases are shared with TRBD2. The V gene end was trimmed by 3 bases and the J gene end by 6 bases; junction bases not matched to a gene: 5. The V gene's germline CDR1 is KGHSH and CDR2 LQKENI. CDR3 size: 15 residues.

The rearrangement links TRBV7-9 to TRBJ2-1, with TRBD2 identical over 10 bases. The germline gives CDR1 SEHNR, CDR2 FQNEAQ (reference sequence). This CDR3 contains 17 residues. V lost 5 bases, J lost 0 bases, and 7 bases stayed unmatched. CDR3 region: CASSTGTSASSYNEQFF. In DNA, the CDR3 is TGTGCCAGCAGCACCGGGACTAGCGCGAGCTCCTACAATGAGCAGTTCTTC. The whole variable domain, remainder taken from reference TRBV7-9 and TRBJ2-1, is DTGVSQNPRHKITKRGQNVTFRCDPISEHNRLYWYRQTLGQGPEFLTYFQNEAQLEKSRLLSDRFSAERPKGSFSTLEIQRTEQGDSAMYLCASSTGTSASSYNEQFFGPGTRLTVL.

Only a few counts were recorded for this clone. This sequence joins TRBV7-2 and TRBJ1-6; TRBD1 matches 8 bases. The V gene's germline CDR1 is SGHTA and CDR2 FQGNSA. CDR3 length: 13 residues. J was trimmed by 9 bases and V by 4 bases; bases with no gene match: 2. The CDR3 region is CASSSGTGSPLHF. CDR3 in DNA: TGTGCCAGCAGCTCCGGGACAGGTTCACCCCTCCACTTT.